Detailed here is one T cell receptor (beta chain). What it recognizes is unknown. TCRdb's copy holds only in-frame clones and misses some; the assay was immunoSEQ multiplex PCR. The sample has approximately 740,000 clones, about 91% seen once; the top ten hold more than 20%. Trimming pared 0 bases from V and 2 bases from J, leaving 18 bases between. The germline V gene has CDR1 SGHDN and CDR2 FVKESK. The CDR3 covers 18 residues. The data were obtained in a study of shared clonotypes between healthy human individuals. Study-wide context: The plates for each donor numbered three CD4 naive, three CD4 memory, two CD8 naive and one CD8 memory.

Terminally differentiated effector memory CD45RA+ cells were excluded from the naive CD8 cells, which were CD45RO-negative and positively selected for CCR7. Findings of the study overall: Non-shared clonotypes displayed generation probabilities falling below those of clonotypes present in all four donors. Several donors held around 5% of naive CD4 clonotypes in common.

The sample consisted of naive CD8+ T cells sorted from blood. V usage is TRBV14 and J usage is TRBJ2-3, with a tentative D call TRBD2 (5 bases). This receptor was obtained from a man aged 30 to 39 in good health. DNA for the CDR3: TGTGCCAGCAGCCAAGATCGCTCGCAGCGGCCCAACACAGATACGCAGTATTTT. Translated, it gives CASSQDRSQRPNTDTQYF.